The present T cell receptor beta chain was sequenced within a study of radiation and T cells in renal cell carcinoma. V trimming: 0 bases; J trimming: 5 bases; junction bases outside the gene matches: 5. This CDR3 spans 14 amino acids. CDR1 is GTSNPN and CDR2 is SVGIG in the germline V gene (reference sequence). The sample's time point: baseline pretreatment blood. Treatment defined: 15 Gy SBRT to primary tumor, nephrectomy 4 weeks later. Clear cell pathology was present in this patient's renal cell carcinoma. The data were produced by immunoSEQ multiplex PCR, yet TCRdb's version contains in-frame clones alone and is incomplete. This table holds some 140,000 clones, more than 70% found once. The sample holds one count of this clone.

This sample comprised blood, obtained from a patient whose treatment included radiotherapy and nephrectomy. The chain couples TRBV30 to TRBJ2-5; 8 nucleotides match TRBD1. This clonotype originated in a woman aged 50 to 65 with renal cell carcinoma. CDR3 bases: TGTGCCTGGAGTGTAGTAGACAGGGGCGAGACCCAGTACTTC. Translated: CAWSVVDRGETQYF.